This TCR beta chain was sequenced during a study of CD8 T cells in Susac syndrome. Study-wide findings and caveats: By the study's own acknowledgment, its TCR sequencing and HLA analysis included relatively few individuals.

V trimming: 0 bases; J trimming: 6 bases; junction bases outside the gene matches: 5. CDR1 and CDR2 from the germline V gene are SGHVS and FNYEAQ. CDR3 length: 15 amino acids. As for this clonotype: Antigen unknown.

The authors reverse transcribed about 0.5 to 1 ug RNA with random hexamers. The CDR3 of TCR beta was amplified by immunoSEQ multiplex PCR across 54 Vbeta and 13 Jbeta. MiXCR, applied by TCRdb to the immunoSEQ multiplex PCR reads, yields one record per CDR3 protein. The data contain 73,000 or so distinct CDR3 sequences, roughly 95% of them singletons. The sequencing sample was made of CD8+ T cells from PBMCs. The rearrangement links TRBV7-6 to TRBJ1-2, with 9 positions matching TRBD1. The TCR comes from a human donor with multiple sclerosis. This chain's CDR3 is CASSLARGQGNGYTF. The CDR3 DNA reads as TGTGCCAGCAGCTTAGCGCGGGGACAGGGAAATGGCTACACCTTC.